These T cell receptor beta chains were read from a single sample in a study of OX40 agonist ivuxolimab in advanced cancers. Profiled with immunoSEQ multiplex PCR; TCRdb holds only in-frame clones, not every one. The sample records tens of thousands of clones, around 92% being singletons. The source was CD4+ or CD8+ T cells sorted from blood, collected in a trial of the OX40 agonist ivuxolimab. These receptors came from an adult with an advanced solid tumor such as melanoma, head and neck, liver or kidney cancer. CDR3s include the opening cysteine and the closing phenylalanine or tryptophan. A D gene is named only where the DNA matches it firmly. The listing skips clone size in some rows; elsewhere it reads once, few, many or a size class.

cdr3_nt: TGTGCCAGCAGCGTAGAAGGGAAACTAGATGGTTTCGATGAGCAGTTCTTC
cdr3_aa: CASSVEGKLDGFDEQFF
cdr3_length: 17
j_call: TRBJ2-1
clone_size: once
d_call: .
v_call: TRBV9

cdr3_nt: TGTGCCAGCAGCTTATTCCTGGGACAGATTGGGGAGACCCAGTACTTC
cdr3_aa: CASSLFLGQIGETQYF
cdr3_length: 16
j_call: TRBJ2-5
clone_size: once
d_call: TRBD1
v_call: TRBV7-9

cdr3_nt: TGCGCCAGCAGCTTATGGCTAGCGGGAGGGAACACCGGGGAGCTGTTTTTT
cdr3_aa: CASSLWLAGGNTGELFF
cdr3_length: 17
j_call: TRBJ2-2
clone_size: .
d_call: TRBD2
v_call: TRBV5-1

cdr3_nt: TGTGCCAGCAGCTTATCAGGGGACGGCTACACCTTC
cdr3_aa: CASSLSGDGYTF
cdr3_length: 12
j_call: TRBJ1-2
clone_size: .
d_call: .
v_call: TRBV7-3

cdr3_nt: TGTGCCAGCAGCTTAGGTCAGGGGGTTTATGGCTACACCTTC
cdr3_aa: CASSLGQGVYGYTF
cdr3_length: 14
j_call: TRBJ1-2
clone_size: .
d_call: TRBD1
v_call: TRBV5-6

cdr3_nt: TGTGCCAGCAACTTCGGGCGGGAGGCGTTCTTC
cdr3_aa: CASNFGREAFF
cdr3_length: 11
j_call: TRBJ2-1
clone_size: .
d_call: TRBD2
v_call: TRBV5-4

cdr3_nt: TGCGCCAGCAGCCAAATCCGACAGGGGGACGGGGAGCTGTTTTTT
cdr3_aa: CASSQIRQGDGELFF
cdr3_length: 15
j_call: TRBJ2-2
clone_size: .
d_call: TRBD1
v_call: TRBV4-3

cdr3_nt: TGTGCCAGCAGCGAATACGGGACAGGGCCCCTTATGAACACTGAAGCTTTCTTT
cdr3_aa: CASSEYGTGPLMNTEAFF
cdr3_length: 18
j_call: TRBJ1-1
clone_size: .
d_call: TRBD1
v_call: TRBV13

cdr3_nt: TGTGCCACCCCGGCTCCCAGCGGGAGAGTGGATACGCAGTATTTT
cdr3_aa: CATPAPSGRVDTQYF
cdr3_length: 15
j_call: TRBJ2-3
clone_size: once
d_call: TRBD2
v_call: TRBV2

cdr3_nt: TGCGCCAGCAGCTTGGAGGGACCGGGTTCCCTGGAGCAGTACTTC
cdr3_aa: CASSLEGPGSLEQYF
cdr3_length: 15
j_call: TRBJ2-7
clone_size: .
d_call: .
v_call: TRBV5-1

cdr3_nt: TGTGCCAGCAGCTTAGCATACAATGAGCAGTTCTTC
cdr3_aa: CASSLAYNEQFF
cdr3_length: 12
j_call: TRBJ2-1
clone_size: .
d_call: .
v_call: TRBV7-9

cdr3_nt: TGTGCCACCAGCAGAGATCTGAGCGATCCACGCTCTGGGGCCAACGTCCTGACTTTC
cdr3_aa: CATSRDLSDPRSGANVLTF
cdr3_length: 19
j_call: TRBJ2-6
clone_size: .
d_call: .
v_call: TRBV15

cdr3_nt: TGTGCCAGCAGTTTACTTGCGGGAGATACGCAGTATTTT
cdr3_aa: CASSLLAGDTQYF
cdr3_length: 13
j_call: TRBJ2-3
clone_size: .
d_call: .
v_call: TRBV27

cdr3_nt: TGTGCCTGGAGTGCTAGCGCCCAAGAGACCCAGTACTTC
cdr3_aa: CAWSASAQETQYF
cdr3_length: 13
j_call: TRBJ2-5
clone_size: .
d_call: .
v_call: TRBV30

cdr3_nt: TGCAGCGTTGAAGTCCGACAGGGTGGGAACCCCTACGAGCAGTACTTC
cdr3_aa: CSVEVRQGGNPYEQYF
cdr3_length: 16
j_call: TRBJ2-7
clone_size: once
d_call: TRBD1
v_call: TRBV29-1

cdr3_nt: TGTGCCAGCAGTGACGGGGCAGGCCACAATGAGCAGTTCTTC
cdr3_aa: CASSDGAGHNEQFF
cdr3_length: 14
j_call: TRBJ2-1
clone_size: .
d_call: .
v_call: TRBV6-4

cdr3_nt: TGCGCCAGCAGCCAAAACGTAATGCGGGAGGGAGACACCGGGGAGCTGTTTTTT
cdr3_aa: CASSQNVMREGDTGELFF
cdr3_length: 18
j_call: TRBJ2-2
clone_size: .
d_call: TRBD2
v_call: TRBV4-1

cdr3_nt: TGCAGCGTTGAAGATCTGGAGACCCAGTACTTC
cdr3_aa: CSVEDLETQYF
cdr3_length: 11
j_call: TRBJ2-5
clone_size: .
d_call: .
v_call: TRBV29-1

cdr3_nt: TGTGCCAGCAGTTTTGGGCCGAACTCCTACAATGAGCAGTTCTTC
cdr3_aa: CASSFGPNSYNEQFF
cdr3_length: 15
j_call: TRBJ2-1
clone_size: .
d_call: .
v_call: TRBV27

cdr3_nt: TGTGCCACCAGCAGAGATATGGGGGGCGGTCAGCCCCAGCATTTT
cdr3_aa: CATSRDMGGGQPQHF
cdr3_length: 15
j_call: TRBJ1-5
clone_size: .
d_call: .
v_call: TRBV15